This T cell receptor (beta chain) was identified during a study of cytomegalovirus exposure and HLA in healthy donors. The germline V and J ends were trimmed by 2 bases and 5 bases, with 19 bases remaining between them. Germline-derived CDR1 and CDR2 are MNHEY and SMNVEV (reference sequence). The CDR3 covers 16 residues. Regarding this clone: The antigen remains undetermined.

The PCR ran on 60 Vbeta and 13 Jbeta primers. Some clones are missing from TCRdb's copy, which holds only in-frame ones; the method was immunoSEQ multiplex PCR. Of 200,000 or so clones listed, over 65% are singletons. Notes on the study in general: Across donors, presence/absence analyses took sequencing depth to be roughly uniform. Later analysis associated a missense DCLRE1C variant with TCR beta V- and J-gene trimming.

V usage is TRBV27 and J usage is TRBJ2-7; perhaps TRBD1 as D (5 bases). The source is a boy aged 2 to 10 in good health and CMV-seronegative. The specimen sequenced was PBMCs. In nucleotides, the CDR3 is TGTGCCAGCAGTTTAGTCCCACAGGCGTCCTACCACGAGCAGTACTTC. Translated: CASSLVPQASYHEQYF.